The entry that follows covers one T cell receptor (beta chain) sequence. This sample stems from a study of blood T cell repertoires in COVID-19. Turning to the study itself: Sources were T cells, B-cell-depleted T cells, or PBMCs; the material itself was cDNA or gDNA.

The CDR3 length is 17 residues. The V segment lost 0 bases and the J segment 0 bases; nucleotides outside the gene matches: 4. Germline V gene data show CDR1 as LNHDA and CDR2 as SQIVND (reference sequence). In the authors' methods: Quantification of nucleated cells was approximated via reference gene primer amplification. Libraries were prepared by immunoSEQ multiplex PCR; TCRdb keeps only in-frame clonotypes and omits some of them. That table supplies the V and J calls and clone size; D and trimming were determined from the DNA. Of 20,000 or so clones in the sample, approximately 83% are singletons; the top ten hold about 6.1%.

The clonotype was recovered from a human donor in a cohort sampled during active COVID-19. The chain joins TRBV19 to TRBJ2-1; TRBD2 matches 8 bases. The specimen sequenced was peripheral blood. Here the CDR3 reads CASSIEGLAGSYNEQFF. For the CDR3, the DNA is TGTGCCAGTAGTATAGAAGGGCTAGCGGGCTCCTACAATGAGCAGTTCTTC.